These 3 T cell receptor beta chains came from one sample sequenced in a study of radiotherapy plus CTLA-4 blockade in lung cancer. The assay was immunoSEQ multiplex PCR, and TCRdb's table has in-frame clones only and misses some. The repertoire has about 60,000 clones, over 80% of them found once; the top ten carry roughly 3.9%. The sample was peripheral blood, taken from a patient treated with radiotherapy plus ipilimumab. Every receptor here comes from a human donor with non-small cell lung cancer who had a partial response to radiotherapy plus ipilimumab.

The chain joins TRBV5-6 to TRBJ1-1; TRBD1 matches at 9 bases. Trimming took 4 bases from V and 11 from J; bases not matched to a gene: 18. Germline V gene data show CDR1 as SGHDT and CDR2 as YYEEEE. This CDR3 has 16 amino acids. CDR3 in amino acids: CASSLRWRRQGVRAFF. Here the CDR3 DNA reads TGTGCCAGCAGCCTTAGGTGGCGGAGACAGGGGGTTCGGGCTTTCTTT. The entire variable domain, with the rest obtained from reference TRBV5-6 and TRBJ1-1, is as follows: DAGVTQSPTHLIKTRGQQVTLRCSPKSGHDTVSWYQQALGQGPQFIFQYYEEEERQRGNFPDRFSGHQFPNYSSELNVNALLLGDSALYLCASSLRWRRQGVRAFFGQGTRLTVV.

The chain joins TRBV5-1 to TRBJ2-5; D is unclear. Near its end, the DNA agrees better with TRBJ2-7, so the J call may be wrong. Germline CDR1 SGHRS, CDR2 YFSETQ. The CDR3 sequence is 16 residues long. The chain's CDR3 is CASSLAVRVPTYEQYF. CDR3 DNA sequence: TGCGCCAGCAGCTTGGCCGTCCGGGTGCCTACCTACGAGCAGTACTTC.

The rearrangement links TRBV5-1 to TRBJ2-1; D perhaps matches TRBD1 (5 bases). The CDR3 contains 14 residues. Germline CDR1 is SGHRS and CDR2 is YFSETQ. Trimming stripped 0 bases from V and 8 bases from J, with 12 bases between. The CDR3 reads CASSLASGFDEQFF. The CDR3 DNA follows: TGCGCCAGCAGCTTGGCGTCAGGGTTTGATGAGCAGTTCTTC.